This is a list of T cell receptor beta chains from one sample in a study of T cell responses to AZD1222 COVID-19 vaccine. Produced via immunoSEQ multiplex PCR; TCRdb's table is partial and in-frame only. The sample carries approximately 70,000 clones, roughly 90% recorded once. Material: peripheral blood, obtained on day 0 of AZD1222 vaccination. Every receptor here comes from an adult in good health. The CDR3 runs from the conserved cysteine through the conserved F or W. D genes are given only for firm matches. Some rows have no size entry. The others give once, few or many, or a class for an expanded clone.

v_call,j_call,cdr3_length,clone_size,d_call,cdr3_nt,cdr3_aa
TRBV3-1/TRBV3-2,TRBJ2-3,15,.,TRBD1,TGTGCCAGCAGCCCGACAGGGACGAGCACAGATACGCAGTATTTT,CASSPTGTSTDTQYF
TRBV11-2,TRBJ2-7,17,.,.,TGTGCCAGCAGCTTAAATCTCAGGGAGGGGGCCCCCTACGAGCAGTACTTC,CASSLNLREGAPYEQYF
TRBV5-1,TRBJ1-4,16,once,.,TGCGCCAGCAGCTTAGACGACACAGCAACTAATGAAAAACTGTTTTTT,CASSLDDTATNEKLFF
TRBV7-9,TRBJ2-5,13,.,.,TGTGCCAGCAGCGCGGGAATCCAAGAGACCCAGTACTTC,CASSAGIQETQYF
TRBV5-1,TRBJ1-1,14,.,.,.,CASSLRQQNTEAFF
TRBV7-2,TRBJ1-6,15,.,TRBD1,TGTGCCAGCAGCTTAGTCACCAGGGGGAATTCACCCCTCCACTTT,CASSLVTRGNSPLHF
TRBV12-3/TRBV12-4,TRBJ2-5,12,.,.,TGTGCCAGCAGCATCGGAGGGGAGACCCAGTACTTC,CASSIGGETQYF
TRBV29-1,TRBJ1-2,13,.,.,TGCAGCGTTGGATCAGGGGCGCAGGGGGGCTACACCTTC,CSVGSGAQGGYTF
TRBV29-1,TRBJ2-5,14,.,.,TGCAGCGTGAAAGCTGGGGGAATACAAGAGACCCAGTACTTC,CSVKAGGIQETQYF
TRBV30,TRBJ1-2,15,.,.,TGTGCCTGGGAGACCGGACTCCTAGCTAACTATGGCTACACCTTC,CAWETGLLANYGYTF
TRBV7-2,TRBJ2-7,14,medium-sized,.,TGTGCCAGCAGTTCAGGACAGGAGGGATACGAGCAGTACTTC,CASSSGQEGYEQYF
TRBV7-9,TRBJ2-7,13,once,.,TGTGCCAGCAGCCAGTCCGTGGTGGGCGAGCAGTACTTC,CASSQSVVGEQYF
TRBV10-3,TRBJ2-5,13,.,.,TGTGCCATCAGTGGGCAGATTCAAGAGACCCAGTACTTC,CAISGQIQETQYF
TRBV19,TRBJ2-3,14,.,.,TGTGCCAGTAGTTCTCTGGACTCCTCAGATACGCAGTATTTT,CASSSLDSSDTQYF
TRBV18,TRBJ2-7,15,.,.,TGTGCCAGCTCACCTCCCGGGGAGAGCTCCTACGAGCAGTACTTC,CASSPPGESSYEQYF
TRBV14,TRBJ1-2,15,.,.,TGTGCCAGCAGCCCGAACCGGGACAATGTTTATGGCTACACCTTC,CASSPNRDNVYGYTF
TRBV12-5,TRBJ2-1,15,.,TRBD2,TGTGCTAGTGGTTGGGGGACTAGCGGTTACAATGAGCAGTTCTTC,CASGWGTSGYNEQFF
TRBV13,TRBJ2-7,14,once,TRBD1,TGTGCCAGCAGCCCAAGACAGGGTACCTACGAGCAGTACTTC,CASSPRQGTYEQYF
TRBV7-2,TRBJ1-2,14,.,TRBD1,TGTGCCAGCAGAAAGGGACAGGGGAACTATGGCTACACCTTC,CASRKGQGNYGYTF
TRBV27,TRBJ2-1,14,.,.,TGTGCCAGCAGTTTGCGAGGGACCCACAATGAGCAGTTCTTC,CASSLRGTHNEQFF
TRBV2,TRBJ1-4,14,.,TRBD1,TGTGCCAGCAGTGGCCGTACAGGGGATGAAAAACTGTTTTTT,CASSGRTGDEKLFF
TRBV7-9,TRBJ1-4,16,.,TRBD1,TGTGCCAGCAGCTCCTCCGGGACAGGGTTAGGTGAAAAACTGTTTTTT,CASSSSGTGLGEKLFF
TRBV27,TRBJ2-2,14,.,.,TGTGCCAGCAGTACCGACAGCGGCACCGGGGAGCTGTTTTTT,CASSTDSGTGELFF
TRBV10-1,TRBJ1-1,14,.,.,TGCGCCAGCAGTGAGTACCAGCGAGGCACTGAAGCTTTCTTT,CASSEYQRGTEAFF
TRBV28,TRBJ2-7,14,.,TRBD2,TGTGCCAGCACCTCCCGGGGGGTCTACTTCGAGCAGTACTTC,CASTSRGVYFEQYF
TRBV14,TRBJ2-7,15,.,.,TGTGCCAGCAGTCGGGATCGGGACGCCTCCTACGAGCAGTACTTC,CASSRDRDASYEQYF
TRBV7-8,TRBJ2-3,15,.,TRBD2,TGTGCCAGCAGCTTAGCGGCGGGGGGCCAAGATACGCAGTATTTT,CASSLAAGGQDTQYF
TRBV24-1,TRBJ2-1,19,once,TRBD2,TGTGCCACCAGTGATTTAAGGCAGACCGGGACTAGCGGCTACAATGAGCAGTTCTTC,CATSDLRQTGTSGYNEQFF
TRBV6-6,TRBJ1-1,14,.,.,TGTGCCAGCAGGCTGCCGGGACGGCCCACTGAAGCTTTCTTT,CASRLPGRPTEAFF
TRBV6-4,TRBJ2-1,15,.,TRBD2,TGTGCCAGCAGTGACCTAGCGGGGGGTGTCACTGAGCAGTTCTTC,CASSDLAGGVTEQFF
TRBV4-2,TRBJ1-2,18,.,.,TGTGCCAGCAGCCAAGTTAGCGGCGGGATAAGGACAGACTATGGCTACACCTTC,CASSQVSGGIRTDYGYTF
TRBV29-1,TRBJ1-5,15,.,.,TGCAGCGTTGTGGTAGGGGGAAGCGGGGATCAGCCCCAGCATTTT,CSVVVGGSGDQPQHF
TRBV5-4,TRBJ1-1,14,.,.,TGTGCCAGCAGCTTGGACAGAGGGGACACTGAAGCTTTCTTT,CASSLDRGDTEAFF
TRBV20-1,TRBJ1-2,11,.,.,TGCAGCCAGGGGACCGACTATGGCTACACCTTC,CSQGTDYGYTF
TRBV7-9,TRBJ2-7,14,.,.,TGTGCCAGCAGCCGGTCGGGGGCGCGGTACGAGCAGTACTTC,CASSRSGARYEQYF
TRBV2,TRBJ1-5,16,.,TRBD1,TGTGCCAGCACCGAGGGGGCAGGGGCGAACAATCAGCCCCAGCATTTT,CASTEGAGANNQPQHF
TRBV3-1/TRBV3-2,TRBJ2-2,14,.,.,TGTGCCAGCAGCCAAGAGGCGGAAACCGGGGAGCTGTTTTTT,CASSQEAETGELFF
TRBV7-9,TRBJ2-5,14,.,.,TGTGCCAGCAGCTTAGCCGGAACCCAAGAGACCCAGTACTTC,CASSLAGTQETQYF
TRBV9,TRBJ2-5,13,.,.,TGTGCCAGCAGCGCCCAACCAGAAGAGACCCAGTACTTC,CASSAQPEETQYF
TRBV4-2,TRBJ2-1,16,few,TRBD1,TGTGCCAGCAGCCAGGGAGAGACAGGGGGCTTTAGGGAGCAGTTCTTC,CASSQGETGGFREQFF
TRBV28,TRBJ2-7,12,.,.,TGTGCCAGCAGTCTATCCTATTACGAGCAGTACTTC,CASSLSYYEQYF
TRBV18,TRBJ2-1,15,.,.,TGTGCCAGCTCACCCCCCAGTGGTTCCTACAATGAGCAGTTCTTC,CASSPPSGSYNEQFF
TRBV28,TRBJ1-4,13,.,.,TGTGCCAGCAGACTACAGGGAGGTGAAAAACTGTTTTTT,CASRLQGGEKLFF
TRBV9,TRBJ2-7,13,.,.,TGTGCCAGCAGCGTAGGCCCGGGGAACGAGCAGTACTTC,CASSVGPGNEQYF
TRBV6-5,TRBJ1-1,15,.,.,TGTGCCAGCAGGTGGAGGGTGGGGATGAACACTGAAGCTTTCTTT,CASRWRVGMNTEAFF
TRBV2,TRBJ2-5,11,.,.,TGTGCCAGCAACTACCAAGAGACCCAGTACTTC,CASNYQETQYF
TRBV28,TRBJ2-5,16,.,.,TGTGCCAGCAGTTCCTACCATCGGACGGAGACAGAGACCCAGTACTTC,CASSSYHRTETETQYF
TRBV7-2,TRBJ2-2,14,.,.,TGTGCCAGCAGCTCACTACGCGGCACCGGGGAGCTGTTTTTT,CASSSLRGTGELFF
TRBV9,TRBJ2-1,14,.,TRBD1,TGTGCCAGCAGCGTAGGGACAGGGGGTCGGGAGCAGTTCTTC,CASSVGTGGREQFF
TRBV7-3,TRBJ1-2,14,.,.,TGTGCCAGCAGCTTAGGCCAGGGCGGTAGGGGCTACACCTTC,CASSLGQGGRGYTF
TRBV30,TRBJ1-2,11,.,.,TGTGCCTGGAGTGTTGTCTATGGCTACACCTTC,CAWSVVYGYTF
TRBV7-9,TRBJ2-2,12,few,.,TGTGCCAGCAGCTTAGACACCGGGGAGCTGTTTTTT,CASSLDTGELFF
TRBV7-8,TRBJ1-4,14,.,.,TGTGCCAGCAGCCAGACAGATGAAAATGAAAAACTGTTTTTT,CASSQTDENEKLFF
TRBV9,TRBJ2-3,13,.,.,TGTGCCAGCAGGAACACTACCACAGATACGCAGTATTTT,CASRNTTTDTQYF
TRBV5-6,TRBJ1-5,15,.,.,TGTGCCAGCAGCTCCGGGATGGGTGGCAATCAGCCCCAGCATTTT,CASSSGMGGNQPQHF